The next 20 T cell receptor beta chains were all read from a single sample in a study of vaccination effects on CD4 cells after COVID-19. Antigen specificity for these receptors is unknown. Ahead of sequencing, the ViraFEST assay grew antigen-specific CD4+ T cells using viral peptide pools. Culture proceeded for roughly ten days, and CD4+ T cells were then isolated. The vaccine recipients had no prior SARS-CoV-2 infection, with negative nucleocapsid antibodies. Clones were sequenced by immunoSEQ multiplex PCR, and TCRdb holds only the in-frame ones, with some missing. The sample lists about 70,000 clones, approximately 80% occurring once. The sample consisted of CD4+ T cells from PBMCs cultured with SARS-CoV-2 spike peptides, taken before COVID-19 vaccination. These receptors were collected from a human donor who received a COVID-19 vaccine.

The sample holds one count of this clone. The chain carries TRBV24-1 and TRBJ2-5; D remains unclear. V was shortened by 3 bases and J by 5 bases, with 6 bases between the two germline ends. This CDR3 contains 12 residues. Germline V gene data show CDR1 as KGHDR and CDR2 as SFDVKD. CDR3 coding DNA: TGTGCCACCAGTGATACGCTGGAGACCCAGTACTTC. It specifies CATSDTLETQYF.

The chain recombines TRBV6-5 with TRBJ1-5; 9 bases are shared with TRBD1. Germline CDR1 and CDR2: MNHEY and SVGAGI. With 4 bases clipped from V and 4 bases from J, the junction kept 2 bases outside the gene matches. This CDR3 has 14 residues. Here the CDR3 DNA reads TGTGCCAGCAGTTGGGGACAGGGAAATCAGCCCCAGCATTTT. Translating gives CASSWGQGNQPQHF.

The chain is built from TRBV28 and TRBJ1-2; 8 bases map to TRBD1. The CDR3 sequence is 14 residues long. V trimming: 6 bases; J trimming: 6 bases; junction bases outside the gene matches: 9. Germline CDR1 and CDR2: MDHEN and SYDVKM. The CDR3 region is CASSRPDRVNGYTF. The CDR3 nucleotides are TGTGCCAGCAGCCGTCCGGACAGGGTCAATGGCTACACCTTC.

The CDR3 nucleotides read TGTGCCAGCAGCCAACAGCCCTCCCCTAGCACAGATACGCAGTATTTT. Translated, it gives CASSQQPSPSTDTQYF. The chain recombines TRBV5-5 with TRBJ2-3; D is undetermined. Looked up from germline, CDR1 is SGHKS and CDR2 is YYEKEE (reference sequence). V lost 4 bases to trimming and J lost 0 bases, with 15 bases between them. The CDR3 has 16 residues.

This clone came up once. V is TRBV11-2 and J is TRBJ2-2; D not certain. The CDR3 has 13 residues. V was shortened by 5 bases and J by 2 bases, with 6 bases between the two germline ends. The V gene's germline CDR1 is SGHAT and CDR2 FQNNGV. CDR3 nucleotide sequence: TGTGCCAGCAGCCCAAGTAACACCGGGGAGCTGTTTTTT. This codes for CASSPSNTGELFF.

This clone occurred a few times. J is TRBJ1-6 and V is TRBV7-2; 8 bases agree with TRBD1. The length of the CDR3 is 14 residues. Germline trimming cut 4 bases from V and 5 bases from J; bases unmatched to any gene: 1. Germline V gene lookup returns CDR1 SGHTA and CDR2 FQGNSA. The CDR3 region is CASSSDRDNSPLHF. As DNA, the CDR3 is TGTGCCAGCAGCTCGGACAGGGATAATTCACCCCTCCACTTT.

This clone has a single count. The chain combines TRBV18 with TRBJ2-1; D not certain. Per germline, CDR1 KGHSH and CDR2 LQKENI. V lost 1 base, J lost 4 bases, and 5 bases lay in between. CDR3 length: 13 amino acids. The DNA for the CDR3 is TGTGCCAGCTCACCACTACCATACAATGAGCAGTTCTTC. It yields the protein CASSPLPYNEQFF. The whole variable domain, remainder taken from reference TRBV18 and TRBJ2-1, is NAGVMQNPRHLVRRRGQEARLRCSPMKGHSHVYWYRQLPEEGLKFMVYLQKENIIDESGMPKERFSAEFPKEGPSILRIQQVVRGDSAAYFCASSPLPYNEQFFGPGTRLTVL.

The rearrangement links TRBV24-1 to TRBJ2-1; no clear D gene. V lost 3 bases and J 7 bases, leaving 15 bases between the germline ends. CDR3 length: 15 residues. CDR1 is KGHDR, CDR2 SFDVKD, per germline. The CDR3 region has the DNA TGTGCCACCAGTGATCTCGGACGGCCCCCTAATGAGCAGTTCTTC. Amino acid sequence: CATSDLGRPPNEQFF.

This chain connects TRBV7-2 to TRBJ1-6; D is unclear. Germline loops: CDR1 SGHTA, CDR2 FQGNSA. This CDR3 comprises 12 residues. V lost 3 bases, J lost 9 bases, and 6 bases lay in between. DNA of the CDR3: TGTGCCAGCAGCTTTTCGGGTTCACCCCTCCACTTT. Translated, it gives CASSFSGSPLHF.

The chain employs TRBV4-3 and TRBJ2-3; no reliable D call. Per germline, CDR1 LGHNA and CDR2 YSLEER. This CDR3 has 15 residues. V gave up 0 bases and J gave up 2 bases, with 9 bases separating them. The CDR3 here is CASSQDPTDTDTQYF. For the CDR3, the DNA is TGCGCCAGCAGCCAAGATCCCACTGACACAGATACGCAGTATTTT.

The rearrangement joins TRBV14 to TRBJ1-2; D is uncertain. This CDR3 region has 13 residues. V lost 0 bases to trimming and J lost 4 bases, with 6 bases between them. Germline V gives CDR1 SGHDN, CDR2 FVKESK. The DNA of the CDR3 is TGTGCCAGCAGCCAAGATTTACTCTATGGCTACACCTTC. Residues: CASSQDLLYGYTF.

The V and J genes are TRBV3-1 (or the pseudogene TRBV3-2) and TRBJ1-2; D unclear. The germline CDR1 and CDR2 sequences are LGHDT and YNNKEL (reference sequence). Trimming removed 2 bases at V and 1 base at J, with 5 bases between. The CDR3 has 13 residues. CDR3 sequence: CASSQNSNYGYTF. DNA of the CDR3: TGTGCCAGCAGCCAAAACAGTAACTATGGCTACACCTTC.

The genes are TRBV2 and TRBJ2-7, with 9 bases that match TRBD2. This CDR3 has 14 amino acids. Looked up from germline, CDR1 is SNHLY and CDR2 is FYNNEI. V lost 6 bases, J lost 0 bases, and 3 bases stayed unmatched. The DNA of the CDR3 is TGTGCCAGCAGCCTGGGACTAGCCTCCTACGAGCAGTACGTC. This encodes CASSLGLASYEQYV.

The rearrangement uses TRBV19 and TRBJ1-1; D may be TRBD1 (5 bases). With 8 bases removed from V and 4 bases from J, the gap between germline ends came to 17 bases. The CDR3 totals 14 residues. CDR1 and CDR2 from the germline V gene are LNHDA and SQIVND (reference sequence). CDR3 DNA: TGTGCCAGTGCCTTCAGGGTCTTGGGCACTGAAGCTTTCTTT. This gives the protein CASAFRVLGTEAFF.

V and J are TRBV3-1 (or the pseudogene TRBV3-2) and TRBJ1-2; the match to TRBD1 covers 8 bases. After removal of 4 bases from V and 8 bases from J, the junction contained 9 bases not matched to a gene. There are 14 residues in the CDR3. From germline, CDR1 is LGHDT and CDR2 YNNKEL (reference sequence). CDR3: CASSLGTGGLGYTF. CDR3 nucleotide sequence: TGTGCCAGCAGCCTAGGGACAGGTGGCCTCGGCTACACCTTC.

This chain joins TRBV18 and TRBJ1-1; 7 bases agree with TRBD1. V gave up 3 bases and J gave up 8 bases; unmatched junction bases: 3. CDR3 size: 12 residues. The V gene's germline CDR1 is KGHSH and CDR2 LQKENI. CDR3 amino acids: CASSPTGPEAFF. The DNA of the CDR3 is TGTGCCAGCTCACCGACAGGGCCCGAAGCTTTCTTT.

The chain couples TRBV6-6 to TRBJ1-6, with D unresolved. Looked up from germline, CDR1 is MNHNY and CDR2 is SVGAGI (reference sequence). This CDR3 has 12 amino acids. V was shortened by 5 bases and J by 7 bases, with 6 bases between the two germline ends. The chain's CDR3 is CASSQQNSPLHF. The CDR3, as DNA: TGTGCCAGCAGTCAACAGAATTCACCCCTCCACTTT.

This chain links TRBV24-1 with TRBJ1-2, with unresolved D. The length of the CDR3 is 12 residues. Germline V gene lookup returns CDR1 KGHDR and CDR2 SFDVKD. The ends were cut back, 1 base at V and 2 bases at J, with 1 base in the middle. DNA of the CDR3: TGTGCCACCAGTGATTTAAACTATGGCTACACCTTC. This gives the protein CATSDLNYGYTF.

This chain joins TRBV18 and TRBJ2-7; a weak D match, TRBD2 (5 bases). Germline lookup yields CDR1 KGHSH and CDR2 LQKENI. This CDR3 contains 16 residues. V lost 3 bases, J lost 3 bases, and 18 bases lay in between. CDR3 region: CASSPTPRFEGYEQYV. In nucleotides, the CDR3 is TGTGCCAGCTCACCCACCCCCCGGTTCGAGGGCTACGAGCAGTACGTC.

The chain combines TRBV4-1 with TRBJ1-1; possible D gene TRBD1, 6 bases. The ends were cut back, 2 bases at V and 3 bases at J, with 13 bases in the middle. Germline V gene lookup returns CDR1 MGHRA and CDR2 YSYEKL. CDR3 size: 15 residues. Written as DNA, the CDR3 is TGCGCCAGCAGCCAAAGAAATGCAGGGGACACTGAAGCTTTCTTT. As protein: CASSQRNAGDTEAFF.